This T cell receptor beta chain was profiled in a study of lung T cells in sarcoidosis with Löfgren's syndrome. TCRdb fed the reads into MiXCR, producing one record per CDR3 protein. The table lists 15,000 to 25,000 distinct CDR3 sequences, roughly 23% of them singletons. Trimming cost V 3 bases and J 3 bases, with 2 bases left between them. The CDR3 consists of 11 residues. Germline CDR1 and CDR2: MNHEY and SVGEGT. Overall study results and limits: These T cells were suggested, not shown, to recognize a putative antigen. Multiple Löfgren's syndrome patients reportedly shared TRAV12-1 and TRBV2 CDR3 motifs, suggesting public CD4+ TCRs.

This clonotype is deemed medium-sized (0.01 to 0.1%). The antigen remains undetermined. The sequenced material came from CD4+ T cells from bronchoalveolar lavage. The chain has TRBV6-2 or TRBV6-3 and TRBJ2-5; D uncertain. The clonotype originates from a human donor with sarcoidosis (Löfgren's syndrome or another form), or a control subject (not recorded which). This CDR3 is CASSYKETQYF. DNA for the CDR3: TGTGCCAGCAGTTATAAAGAGACCCAGTACTTC.